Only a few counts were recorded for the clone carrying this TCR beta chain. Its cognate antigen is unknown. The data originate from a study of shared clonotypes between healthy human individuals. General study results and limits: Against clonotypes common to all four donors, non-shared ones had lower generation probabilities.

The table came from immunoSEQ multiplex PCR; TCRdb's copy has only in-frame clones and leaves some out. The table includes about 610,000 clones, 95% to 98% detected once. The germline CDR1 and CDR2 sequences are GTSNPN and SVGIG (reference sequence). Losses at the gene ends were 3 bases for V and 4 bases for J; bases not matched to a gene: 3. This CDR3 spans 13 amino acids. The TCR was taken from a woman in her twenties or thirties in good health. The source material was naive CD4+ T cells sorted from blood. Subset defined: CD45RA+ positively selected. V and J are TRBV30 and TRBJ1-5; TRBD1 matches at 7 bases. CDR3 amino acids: CAWSPGGNQPQHF. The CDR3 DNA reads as TGTGCCTGGAGCCCAGGGGGGAATCAGCCCCAGCATTTT.